The T cell receptor beta chain described here comes from a study of blood T cell repertoires in COVID-19. Turning to the study itself: The United States, Italy and Spain provided the acute and convalescent COVID-19 samples. The cDNA or gDNA used as material had been derived from T cells, B-cell-depleted T cells, or PBMCs.

As handled by the study authors: For nucleated cells, counts were estimated from reference gene primer amplification. Profiled with immunoSEQ multiplex PCR; TCRdb holds only in-frame clones, not every one. V, J and clone size are taken as reported in that table, and D and trimming were inferred from the DNA itself. The sample has about 180,000 clones; roughly 89% are singletons. This CDR3 spans 13 amino acids. Trimming took 5 bases from V and 5 from J; bases not matched to a gene: 3. CDR1 and CDR2 from the germline V gene are SGHTA and FQGTGA. The chain has TRBV7-3 and TRBJ1-2; TRBD1 matches at 9 bases. The sequenced sample was peripheral blood. This TCR was recovered from a woman in her forties or fifties with acute or convalescent COVID-19. This CDR3 is CASSPGQGYGYTF. Here the CDR3 DNA reads TGTGCCAGCAGCCCGGGACAGGGATATGGCTACACCTTC.